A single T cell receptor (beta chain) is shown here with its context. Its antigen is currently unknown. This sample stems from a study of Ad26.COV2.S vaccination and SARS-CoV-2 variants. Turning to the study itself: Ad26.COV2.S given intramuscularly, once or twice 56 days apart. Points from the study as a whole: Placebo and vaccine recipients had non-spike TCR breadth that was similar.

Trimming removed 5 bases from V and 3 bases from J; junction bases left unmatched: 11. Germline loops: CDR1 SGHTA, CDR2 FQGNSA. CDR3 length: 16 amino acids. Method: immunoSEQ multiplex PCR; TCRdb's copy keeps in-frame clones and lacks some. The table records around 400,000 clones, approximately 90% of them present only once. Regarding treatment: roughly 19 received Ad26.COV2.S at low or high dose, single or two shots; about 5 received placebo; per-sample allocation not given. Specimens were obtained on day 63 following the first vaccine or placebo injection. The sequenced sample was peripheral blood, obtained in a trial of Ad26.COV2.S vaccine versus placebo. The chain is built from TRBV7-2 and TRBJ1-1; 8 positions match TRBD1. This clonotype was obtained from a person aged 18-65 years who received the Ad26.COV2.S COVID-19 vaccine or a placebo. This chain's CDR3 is CASSVTGGSGHTEAFF. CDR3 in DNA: TGTGCCAGCAGCGTCACAGGGGGTAGCGGGCACACTGAAGCTTTCTTT.